This TCR beta chain appears in the sequencing data of a study of T-cell memory formation after mild COVID-19. One entry per CDR3 protein, called by TCRdb with MiXCR from the 5' RACE reads. The sample contains over 120,000 distinct CDR3 sequences, 6% to 6.5% of which appear only once. Germline values: CDR1 SEHNR, CDR2 FQNEAQ (reference sequence). CDR3 size: 15 residues. V trimming: 3 bases; J trimming: 7 bases; junction bases outside the gene matches: 5. This rearrangement joins TRBV7-9 to TRBJ1-6; 8 bases align to TRBD1. The origin of this receptor is an adult woman who had mild COVID-19 (a few samples of this study predate the infection). Cell type and time point are not known. Material for sequencing was PBMCs or a T cell subset sorted from them (not recorded which). CDR3 sequence: CASSFRTGTNSPLHF. The CDR3 coding sequence is TGTGCCAGCAGCTTTAGGACAGGGACCAATTCACCCCTCCACTTT.